The rows below give T cell receptor beta chains drawn from one sample of a study of T-cell memory formation after mild COVID-19. One entry per CDR3 protein, called by TCRdb with MiXCR from the 5' RACE reads. There are around 320,000 distinct CDR3 sequences in the sample; 14% occur only once, and about 21% lies in the top ten. Sequencing used PBMCs or a T cell subset sorted from them (not recorded which). The receptors stem from a man aged 18 to 29 who had mild COVID-19 (a few samples of this study predate the infection). Cell type and time point are not known. Both conserved end residues are part of each CDR3. D genes are given only for firm matches. Some rows have no size entry. The others give once, few or many, or a class for an expanded clone.

j_gene: TRBJ2-1; abundance: few; d_gene: TRBD2; v_gene: TRBV20-1; CDR3nt: TGCAGTGCTGAAGCCGGGACTAGAAAACAGTTCTTC; CDR3aa: CSAEAGTRKQFF
j_gene: TRBJ1-6; abundance: few; d_gene: .; v_gene: TRBV19; CDR3nt: TGTGCCAGTAGTGAATCGAGTAATTCACCCCTCCACTTT; CDR3aa: CASSESSNSPLHF
j_gene: TRBJ1-1; abundance: .; d_gene: TRBD1; v_gene: TRBV16; CDR3nt: TGTGCCAGCAGCCTACAGGGGACTGAAGCTTTCTTT; CDR3aa: CASSLQGTEAFF
j_gene: TRBJ1-6; abundance: few; d_gene: .; v_gene: TRBV20-1; CDR3nt: TGCAGTGCTTCCTCTGGGGGGGAATATAGCTCCTATAATTCACCCCTCCACTTT; CDR3aa: CSASSGGEYSSYNSPLHF
j_gene: TRBJ2-5; abundance: few; d_gene: .; v_gene: TRBV24-1; CDR3nt: TGTGCCACCAGTGATCCCGCCGCAAGCGGCCAAGAGACCCAGTACTTC; CDR3aa: CATSDPAASGQETQYF
j_gene: TRBJ2-7; abundance: few; d_gene: TRBD1; v_gene: TRBV5-1; CDR3nt: TGCGCCAGCATGCCGGGACAGGGCATCGACGAGCAGTACTTC; CDR3aa: CASMPGQGIDEQYF
j_gene: TRBJ1-1; abundance: few; d_gene: TRBD1; v_gene: TRBV2; CDR3nt: TGTGCCAGCACCAGCCGGGACAGGGTGAGGGCTTTCTTT; CDR3aa: CASTSRDRVRAFF
j_gene: TRBJ1-6; abundance: few; d_gene: .; v_gene: TRBV7-2; CDR3nt: TGTGCCAGCAGCTCTCCCCCCGGGAGGACCTATAATTCACCCCTCCACTTT; CDR3aa: CASSSPPGRTYNSPLHF
j_gene: TRBJ2-5; abundance: .; d_gene: TRBD2; v_gene: TRBV6-5; CDR3nt: TGTGCCAGCAGTCTCATGGCGGGGGAGGGAGAGACCCAGTACTTC; CDR3aa: CASSLMAGEGETQYF
j_gene: TRBJ2-7; abundance: few; d_gene: TRBD1; v_gene: TRBV12-3/TRBV12-4; CDR3nt: TGTGCCAGCACACCGGGACAGGGGAAGGGCGAGCAGTACTTC; CDR3aa: CASTPGQGKGEQYF
j_gene: TRBJ2-5; abundance: .; d_gene: TRBD2; v_gene: TRBV7-2; CDR3nt: TGTGCCAGCAGCTTATCCCTAGCGGGGAGTCAAGAGACCCAGTACTTC; CDR3aa: CASSLSLAGSQETQYF
j_gene: TRBJ2-1; abundance: .; d_gene: .; v_gene: TRBV4-1; CDR3nt: TGCGCCAGCAGCCTCCGACAGGGAGGCTCCTACAATGAGCAGTTCTTC; CDR3aa: CASSLRQGGSYNEQFF
j_gene: TRBJ2-5; abundance: many; d_gene: TRBD2; v_gene: TRBV3-1; CDR3nt: TGTGCCAGCAGCCAAGTCCTAGCGGGGTTGCAAGAGACCCAGTACTTC; CDR3aa: CASSQVLAGLQETQYF
j_gene: TRBJ1-2; abundance: .; d_gene: .; v_gene: TRBV20-1; CDR3nt: TGCAGTGCTAAGATGGACAGTCCCTCCGGCTACACCTTC; CDR3aa: CSAKMDSPSGYTF
j_gene: TRBJ2-3; abundance: .; d_gene: TRBD2; v_gene: TRBV27; CDR3nt: TGTGCCAGCCGTAGCGGGGGGCCAGCAGATACGCAGTATTTT; CDR3aa: CASRSGGPADTQYF
j_gene: TRBJ1-1; abundance: few; d_gene: .; v_gene: TRBV4-1; CDR3nt: TGCGCCAGCAGCCTCGAGGGCCGCTTGAACACTGAAGCTTTCTTT; CDR3aa: CASSLEGRLNTEAFF
j_gene: TRBJ2-5; abundance: few; d_gene: .; v_gene: TRBV11-2; CDR3nt: TGTGCCAGCAGCTTCGTGTACCAAGAGACCCAGTACTTC; CDR3aa: CASSFVYQETQYF
j_gene: TRBJ1-1; abundance: .; d_gene: .; v_gene: TRBV30; CDR3nt: TGTGCCTGGAGTGTAGGCAGGGTGGAAACTGAAGCTTTCTTT; CDR3aa: CAWSVGRVETEAFF
j_gene: TRBJ2-2; abundance: few; d_gene: .; v_gene: TRBV7-8; CDR3nt: TGTGCCAGCAGATGGGACAAACCGAACACCGGGGAGCTGTTTTTT; CDR3aa: CASRWDKPNTGELFF
j_gene: TRBJ1-5; abundance: .; d_gene: .; v_gene: TRBV6-5; CDR3nt: TGTGCCAGCAGTTACTCGATTTGGCCGAGAGGGCAGCCCCAGCATTTT; CDR3aa: CASSYSIWPRGQPQHF
j_gene: TRBJ2-2; abundance: few; d_gene: .; v_gene: TRBV5-1; CDR3nt: TGCGCCAGCAGCTTGGCCGGGGCCCTCACCGGGGAGCTGTTTTTT; CDR3aa: CASSLAGALTGELFF
j_gene: TRBJ2-5; abundance: few; d_gene: TRBD2; v_gene: TRBV12-3/TRBV12-4; CDR3nt: TGTGCCAGCAGTACCTTTCCTGCCGGACTAGACGAGACCCAGTACTTC; CDR3aa: CASSTFPAGLDETQYF